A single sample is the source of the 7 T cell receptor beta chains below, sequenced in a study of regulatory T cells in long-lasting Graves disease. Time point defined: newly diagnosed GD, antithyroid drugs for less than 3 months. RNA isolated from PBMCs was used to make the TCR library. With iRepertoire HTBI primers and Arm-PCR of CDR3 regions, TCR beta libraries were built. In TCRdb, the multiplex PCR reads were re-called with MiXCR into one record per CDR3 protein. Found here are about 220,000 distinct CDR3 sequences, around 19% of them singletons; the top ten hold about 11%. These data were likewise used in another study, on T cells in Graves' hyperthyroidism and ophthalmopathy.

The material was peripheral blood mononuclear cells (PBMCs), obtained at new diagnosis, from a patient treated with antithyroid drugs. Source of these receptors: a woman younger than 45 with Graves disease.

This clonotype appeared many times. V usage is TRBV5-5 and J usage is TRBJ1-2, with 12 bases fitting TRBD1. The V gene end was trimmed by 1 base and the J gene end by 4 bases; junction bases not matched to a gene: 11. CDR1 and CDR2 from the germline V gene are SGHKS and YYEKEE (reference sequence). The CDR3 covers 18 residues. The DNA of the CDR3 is TGTGCCAGCAGCTTGATTCCTCCCGGGACAGGGGGCTCCTATGGCTACACCTTC. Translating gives CASSLIPPGTGGSYGYTF.

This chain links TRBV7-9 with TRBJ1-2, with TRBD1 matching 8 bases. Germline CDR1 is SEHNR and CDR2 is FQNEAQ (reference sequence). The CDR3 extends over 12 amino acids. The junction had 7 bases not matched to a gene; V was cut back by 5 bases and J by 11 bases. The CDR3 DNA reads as TGTGCCAGCAGCCTAGGACAGGGCCTTTACACCTTC. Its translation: CASSLGQGLYTF.

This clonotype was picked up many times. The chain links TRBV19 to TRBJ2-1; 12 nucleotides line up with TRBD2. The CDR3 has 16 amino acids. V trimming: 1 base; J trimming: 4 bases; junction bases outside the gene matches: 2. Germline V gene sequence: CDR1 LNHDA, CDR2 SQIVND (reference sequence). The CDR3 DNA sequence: TGTGCCAGTAGTATAGCTGGACTAGCGGGATACAATGAGCAGTTCTTC. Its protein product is CASSIAGLAGYNEQFF.

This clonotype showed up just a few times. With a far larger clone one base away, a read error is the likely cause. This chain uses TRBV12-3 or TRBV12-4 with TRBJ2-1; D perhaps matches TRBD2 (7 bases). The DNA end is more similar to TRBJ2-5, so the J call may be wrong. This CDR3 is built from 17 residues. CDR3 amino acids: CASSFSFQAGALETQYF. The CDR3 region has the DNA TGTGCCAGCAGTTTCTCCTTCCAGGCGGGGGCTCTAGAGACCCAGTACTTC.

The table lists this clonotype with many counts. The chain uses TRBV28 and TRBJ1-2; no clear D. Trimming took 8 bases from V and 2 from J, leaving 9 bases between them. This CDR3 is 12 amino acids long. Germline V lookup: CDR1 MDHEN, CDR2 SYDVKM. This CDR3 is CASGWINYGYTF. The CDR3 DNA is TGTGCCAGCGGGTGGATCAACTATGGCTACACCTTC.

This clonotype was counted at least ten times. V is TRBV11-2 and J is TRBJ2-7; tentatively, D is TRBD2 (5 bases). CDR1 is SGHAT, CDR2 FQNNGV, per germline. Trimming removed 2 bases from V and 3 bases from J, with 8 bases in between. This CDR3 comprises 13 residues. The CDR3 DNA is TGTGCCAGCAGCTTAAACGGGATCTACGAGCAGTACTTC. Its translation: CASSLNGIYEQYF. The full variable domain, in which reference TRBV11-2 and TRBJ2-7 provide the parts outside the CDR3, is EAGVAQSPRYKIIEKRQSVAFWCNPISGHATLYWYQQILGQGPKLLIQFQNNGVVDDSQLPKDRFSAERLKGVDSTLKIQPAKLEDSAVYLCASSLNGIYEQYFGPGTRLTVT.

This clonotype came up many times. CDR3 sequence (DNA): TGTGCCAGTAGTATAGGAGGCGCCGGGACTGAAGCTTTCTTT. This codes for CASSIGGAGTEAFF. The chain links TRBV19 to TRBJ1-1; no clear D. The CDR3 sequence is 14 residues long. With 1 base removed from V and 5 bases from J, the gap between germline ends came to 11 bases. The germline V gene encodes CDR1 LNHDA and CDR2 SQIVND (reference sequence). Drawing the rest from reference TRBV19 and TRBJ1-1, the complete variable domain is DGGITQSPKYLFRKEGQNVTLSCEQNLNHDAMYWYRQDPGQGLRLIYYSQIVNDFQKGDIAEGYSVSREKKESFPLTVTSAQKNPTAFYLCASSIGGAGTEAFFGQGTRLTVV.